The 10 T cell receptor beta chains in this list originate from one sample, sequenced in a study of beta chain features in type 1 diabetes. Investigators reverse transcribed all isolated RNA, so they sequenced expressed TCRB transcripts. Assay used: immunoSEQ multiplex PCR; TCRdb lists only in-frame clones, some missing. Of roughly 140,000 clones listed, 6% to 7.5% are singletons. Sequenced: central memory CD4+ T cells from blood. All receptors come from a woman in her thirties in good health.

This clone was detected many times. The CDR3 coding sequence is TGTGCCAGCAGCCCTAACCCGGGAAACTACGAGCAGTACTTC. Its translation: CASSPNPGNYEQYF. V is TRBV11-2 and J is TRBJ2-7, with D perhaps matching TRBD2 (5 bases). The V end was cut by 5 bases, the J end by 3 bases, with 14 bases between. Per the germline V gene, CDR1 is SGHAT and CDR2 is FQNNGV. The CDR3 extends over 14 amino acids.

This clone was counted only a few times. The chain joins TRBV2 to TRBJ2-2; possibly TRBD2 for D (5 bases). Trimming cost V 7 bases and J 0 bases, with 12 bases left between them. The CDR3 is 15 amino acids. Germline V gives CDR1 SNHLY, CDR2 FYNNEI. CDR3 amino acids: CASTYERSNTGELFF. DNA for the CDR3: TGTGCCAGCACCTACGAGCGGTCGAACACCGGGGAGCTGTTTTTT.

V is TRBV28 and J is TRBJ2-7, with TRBD1 matching over 9 bases. Germline trimming cut 6 bases from V and 4 bases from J; bases unmatched to any gene: 10. This CDR3 region has 15 residues. Per germline, CDR1 MDHEN and CDR2 SYDVKM. CDR3 loop: CASSNPGQGKYEQYF. CDR3 nucleotides: TGTGCCAGCAGCAATCCGGGACAGGGTAAATACGAGCAGTACTTC.

This clone was counted only a few times. V usage is TRBV28 and J usage is TRBJ1-1; a weak D match, TRBD1 (5 bases). Looked up from germline, CDR1 is MDHEN and CDR2 is SYDVKM. The CDR3 covers 14 residues. Trimming took off 4 bases at V and 1 base at J, with 10 bases between the two ends. CDR3 coding DNA: TGTGCCAGCAGTTCCCCGACAGCGAACACTGAAGCTTTCTTT. It yields the protein CASSSPTANTEAFF.

The chain has TRBV28 and TRBJ1-1; 10 bases align to TRBD1. The CDR3 extends over 13 amino acids. V gave up 6 bases and J gave up 11 bases; unmatched junction bases: 9. Per the germline V gene, CDR1 is MDHEN and CDR2 is SYDVKM. The CDR3 loop is CASSPGAGQGAFF. CDR3 DNA: TGTGCCAGCAGCCCCGGGGCGGGACAGGGGGCTTTCTTT.

The genes are TRBV7-9 and TRBJ2-7, with 7 nucleotides matching TRBD2. Germline V gene sequence: CDR1 SEHNR, CDR2 FQNEAQ (reference sequence). Trimming removed 5 bases from V and 2 bases from J; junction bases left unmatched: 6. The length of the CDR3 is 14 residues. The CDR3 loop reads CASSPPGGTYEQYF. CDR3 DNA sequence: TGTGCCAGCAGCCCCCCGGGGGGAACCTACGAGCAGTACTTC.

This clone appeared many times. This sequence joins TRBV19 and TRBJ2-7, with TRBD2 as a possible D gene (7 bases). V was trimmed by 3 bases and J by 2 bases, leaving 14 bases between them. In germline, CDR1 is LNHDA, CDR2 SQIVND (reference sequence). The CDR3 runs to 15 residues. The CDR3 loop reads CASSMGGLDTYEQYF. The CDR3 region has the DNA TGTGCCAGTAGTATGGGGGGGCTGGATACCTACGAGCAGTACTTC.

The chain has TRBV7-2 and TRBJ2-1; D remains ambiguous. This CDR3 contains 15 residues. The V and J ends lost 5 bases and 9 bases respectively, with 20 bases between them. Germline values: CDR1 SGHTA, CDR2 FQGNSA. This CDR3 is CASSPSLPSMSEQFF. The CDR3 DNA reads TGTGCCAGCAGCCCCTCGCTTCCTTCTATGAGTGAGCAGTTCTTC.

This clone was observed a handful of times. This chain links TRBV7-2 with TRBJ2-7; D might be TRBD2 (5 bases). Trimming cost V 1 base and J 6 bases, with 13 bases left between them. This CDR3 has 14 amino acids. Germline loops: CDR1 SGHTA, CDR2 FQGNSA. CDR3 protein: CASSLGGSRREQYF. CDR3 coding DNA: TGTGCCAGCAGCTTAGGAGGGAGCCGCCGCGAGCAGTACTTC.

The table lists this clone with a few counts. The chain uses TRBV25-1 and TRBJ2-7, with 9 bases lining up with TRBD1. V trimming: 3 bases; J trimming: 5 bases; junction bases outside the gene matches: 8. The CDR3 contains 15 residues. Germline lookup yields CDR1 MGHDK and CDR2 SYGVNS. The CDR3 sequence: CASSEPGQGFDEQYF. The DNA of the CDR3 is TGTGCCAGCAGTGAGCCGGGACAGGGTTTCGACGAGCAGTACTTC.